The 2 T cell receptor beta chains presented below share a single source sample, sequenced in a study of OX40 agonist ivuxolimab in advanced cancers. The data were produced by immunoSEQ multiplex PCR, yet TCRdb's version contains in-frame clones alone and is incomplete. The sample has over 80,000 clones; about 80% are singletons. Specimen: CD4+ or CD8+ T cells sorted from blood, collected in a trial of the OX40 agonist ivuxolimab. The receptors stem from an adult with an advanced solid tumor such as melanoma, head and neck, liver or kidney cancer.

The V and J genes are TRBV6-6 and TRBJ2-7; unclear D gene. V shed 7 bases and J shed 2 bases, with 15 bases lying between them. Germline V CDR1 and CDR2: MNHNY, SVGAGI (reference sequence). This CDR3 region has 14 residues. The CDR3 DNA follows: TGTGCCAGCACTACAAATGGTTCCCCCTACGAGCAGTACTTC. Residues: CASTTNGSPYEQYF.

The J gene is TRBJ1-2, the V gene TRBV19, with D possibly matching TRBD1 (5 bases). V shed 5 bases and J shed 4 bases, with 17 bases lying between them. This CDR3 is built from 15 residues. CDR1 and CDR2 from the germline V gene are LNHDA and SQIVND (reference sequence). The CDR3 spells CASSLTHSGGYGYTF. CDR3 DNA: TGTGCCAGTAGTCTAACACACTCTGGGGGCTATGGCTACACCTTC.